Reported below is one T cell receptor beta chain. Between the trimmed V and J ends, which lost 2 bases and 2 bases, there was a span of 7 bases. Germline assignment: CDR1 SGHNT and CDR2 YYREEE (reference sequence). This CDR3 has 14 amino acids. The data belong to a study of blood T cell repertoires in COVID-19. Clones were read by immunoSEQ multiplex PCR, and TCRdb kept only the in-frame ones, dropping some. The sample has some 80,000 clones, approximately 86% seen once. The origin of this receptor is a woman between 45 and 60 years old with active or convalescent COVID-19. This chain uses TRBV5-4 with TRBJ2-2; no definite D call. Sequenced input: peripheral blood. CDR3 protein: CASSLQVNTGELFF. In nucleotides, the CDR3 is TGTGCCAGCAGCTTACAAGTAAACACCGGGGAGCTGTTTTTT.